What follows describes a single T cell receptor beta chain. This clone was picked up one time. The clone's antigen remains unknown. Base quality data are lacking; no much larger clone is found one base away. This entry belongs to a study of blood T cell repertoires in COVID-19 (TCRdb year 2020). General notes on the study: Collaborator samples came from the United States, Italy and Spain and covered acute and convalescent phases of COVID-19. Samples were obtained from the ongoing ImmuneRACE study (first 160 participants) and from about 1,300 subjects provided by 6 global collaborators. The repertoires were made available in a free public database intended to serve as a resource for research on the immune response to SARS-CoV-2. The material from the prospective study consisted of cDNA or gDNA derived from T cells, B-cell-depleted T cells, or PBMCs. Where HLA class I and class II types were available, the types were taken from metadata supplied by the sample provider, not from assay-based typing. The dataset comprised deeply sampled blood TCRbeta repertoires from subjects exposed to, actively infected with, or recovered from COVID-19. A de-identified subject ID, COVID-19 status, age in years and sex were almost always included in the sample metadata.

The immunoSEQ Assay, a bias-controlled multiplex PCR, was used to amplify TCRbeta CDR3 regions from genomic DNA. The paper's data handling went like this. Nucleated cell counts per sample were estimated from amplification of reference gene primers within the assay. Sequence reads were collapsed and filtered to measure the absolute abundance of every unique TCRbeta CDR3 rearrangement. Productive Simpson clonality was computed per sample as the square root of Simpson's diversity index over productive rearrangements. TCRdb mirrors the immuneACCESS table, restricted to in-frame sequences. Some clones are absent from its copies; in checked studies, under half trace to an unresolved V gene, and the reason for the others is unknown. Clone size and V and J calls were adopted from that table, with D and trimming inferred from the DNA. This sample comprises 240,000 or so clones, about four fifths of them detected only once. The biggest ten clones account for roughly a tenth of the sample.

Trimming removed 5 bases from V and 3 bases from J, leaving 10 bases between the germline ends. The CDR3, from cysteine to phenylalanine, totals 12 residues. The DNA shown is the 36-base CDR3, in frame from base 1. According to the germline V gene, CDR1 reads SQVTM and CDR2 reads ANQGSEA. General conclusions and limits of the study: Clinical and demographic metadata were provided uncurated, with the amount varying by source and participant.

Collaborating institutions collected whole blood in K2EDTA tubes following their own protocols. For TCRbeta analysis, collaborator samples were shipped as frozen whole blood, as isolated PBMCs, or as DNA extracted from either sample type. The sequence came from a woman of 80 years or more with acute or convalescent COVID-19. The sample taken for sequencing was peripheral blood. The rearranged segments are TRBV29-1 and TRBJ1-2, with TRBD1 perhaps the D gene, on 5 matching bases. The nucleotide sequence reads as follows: TGCAGCGTTCGTTTCAGGGACTATGGCTACACCTTC. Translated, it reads CSVRFRDYGYTF. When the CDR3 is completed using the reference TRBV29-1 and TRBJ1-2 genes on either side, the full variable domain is SAVISQKPSRDICQRGTSLTIQCQVDSQVTMMFWYRQQPGQSLTLIATANQGSEATYESGFVIDKFPISRPNLTFSTLTVSNMSPEDSSIYLCSVRFRDYGYTFGSGTRLTVV.